A selection of T cell receptor beta chains follows, all from one sample in a study of shared clonotypes between healthy human individuals. The assay was immunoSEQ multiplex PCR, and TCRdb's table has in-frame clones only and misses some. The sample includes 200,000 to 250,000 clones, 60% to 70% of them seen just once. The sequencing input was memory CD4+ T cells sorted from blood. Receptors originate from a man aged 30 to 45 in good health. Each CDR3 is given with its conserved first and last residue. Each record gives: D gene, clone size, J gene, V gene, CDR3 length, CDR3 DNA, CDR3 protein. The D gene is left open where the match is weak. Only some rows state a clone size, as once, few, many or a class for expanded clones.

>NA|NA|TRBJ2-5|TRBV9|16
TGTGCCAGCAGCGTAGACCCCGAGCAGGGGAAAGAGACCCAGTACTTC
CASSVDPEQGKETQYF
>NA|NA|TRBJ2-5|TRBV27|13
TGTGCCAGCAGTTTCGGTTACGAAGAGACCCAGTACTTC
CASSFGYEETQYF
>TRBD1|NA|TRBJ2-7|TRBV5-4|13
TGTGCCAGCAGCTCGAGGGGGCATCCCGAGCAGTACTTC
CASSSRGHPEQYF
>NA|NA|TRBJ1-5|TRBV7-2|13
TGTGCCAGCAGCGACAGGCCCAATCAGCCCCAGCATTTT
CASSDRPNQPQHF
>NA|NA|TRBJ1-1|TRBV11-2|17
TGTGCCAGCAGCTTAGCAGGCGTCCCAGGGAGAGACACTGAAGCTTTCTTT
CASSLAGVPGRDTEAFF
>TRBD2|few|TRBJ2-3|TRBV11-3|15
TGTGCCAGCAGCTTAGATCCGGGAGGGAGCGCTACGCAGTATTTT
CASSLDPGGSATQYF
>NA|medium-sized|TRBJ1-2|TRBV28|14
TGTGCCAGCAGCCCTGGGGGAGGGTACGGTGGCTACACCTTC
CASSPGGGYGGYTF
>TRBD1|NA|TRBJ1-3|TRBV19|15
TGTGCCAGTAGCAGGACAGGGGACTTCGAAAACACCATATATTTT
CASSRTGDFENTIYF
>TRBD1|once|TRBJ1-1|TRBV5-5|14
TGTGCCAGCAGGTGGGACAGGGCGAACACTGAAGCTTTCTTT
CASRWDRANTEAFF
>TRBD1|NA|TRBJ2-5|TRBV7-9|15
TGTGCCAGCTCCCCCCTGGGACAGGGGGCAGAGACCCAGTACTTC
CASSPLGQGAETQYF
>TRBD2|NA|TRBJ2-5|TRBV2|18
TGTGCCAGCAGTGGCCCCTCTAGCGGGAGGGCCTGGGAAGAGACCCAGTACTTC
CASSGPSSGRAWEETQYF
>NA|NA|TRBJ1-5|TRBV18|15
TGTGCCAGCTCACCCGGCAGAAATAGCAATCAGCCCCAGCATTTT
CASSPGRNSNQPQHF
>NA|once|TRBJ2-5|TRBV18|12
TGTGCCAGCTCACCACTCCAAGAGACCCAGTACTTC
CASSPLQETQYF
>NA|once|TRBJ1-1|TRBV6-6|14
TGTGCCAGCAGTTACAAGGCCTTGGGCACTGAAGCTTTCTTT
CASSYKALGTEAFF
>NA|NA|TRBJ2-7|TRBV19|11
TGTGCCAGTAGTTCCAACTACGAGCAGTACTTC
CASSSNYEQYF
>TRBD2|once|TRBJ2-3|TRBV5-3|18
TGTGCCAGAAGCCCTGCGAGTATTAGGACTAGGTACACAGATACGCAGTATTTT
CARSPASIRTRYTDTQYF
>TRBD2|NA|TRBJ2-7|TRBV4-1|19
TGCGCCAGCAGCCAACGAGTAGCGGGAGGGCCGGAAGGCCCCTACGAGCAGTACTTC
CASSQRVAGGPEGPYEQYF
>NA|NA|TRBJ2-1|TRBV25-1|11
TGTGCCAGCACCAGGGACAATGAGCAGTTCTTC
CASTRDNEQFF
>NA|NA|TRBJ2-1|TRBV5-1|15
TGCGCCAGCAGCGTGCAACTACCATCGGGTGGTGGGCAGTTCTTC
CASSVQLPSGGGQFF
>NA|many|TRBJ1-1|TRBV11-2|16
TGTGCCAGCAGCTGGACACTGGGATTAATGAACACTGAAGCTTTCTTT
CASSWTLGLMNTEAFF
>NA|NA|TRBJ1-1|TRBV5-4|14
TGTGCCAGCAGCGCATCAGGTAGACACTACGAAGCTTTCTTT
CASSASGRHYEAFF
>TRBD2|NA|TRBJ2-1|TRBV30|17
TGTGCCTGCCGGACGGACCTCCGACTAGCGGGGTACAATGAGCAGTTCTTC
CACRTDLRLAGYNEQFF
>TRBD1|NA|TRBJ2-3|TRBV6-1|11
TGTGCCAGCAGTGTACAGGGGCCGCAGTATTTT
CASSVQGPQYF
>NA|NA|TRBJ1-2|TRBV7-7|14
TGTGCCAGCAGCTTAGCTCAAGAAAACTATGGCTACACCTTC
CASSLAQENYGYTF
>NA|NA|TRBJ2-7|TRBV2|11
TGTGCCAGCAGTGGAGGCTACGAGCAGTACTTC
CASSGGYEQYF
>NA|NA|TRBJ2-3|TRBV21-1|18
TGTGCCAGCAGCAAAGATTTGGACGGCGGACCTAAGACAGATACGCAGTATTTT
CASSKDLDGGPKTDTQYF
>NA|NA|TRBJ2-1|TRBV13|13
TGTGCCAGCAGCCGAGGGACTCAGGATGAGCAGTTCTTC
CASSRGTQDEQFF
>NA|NA|TRBJ2-2|TRBV18|15
TGTGCCAGCTCACCTAGACAGACCAACACCGGGGAGCTGTTTTTT
CASSPRQTNTGELFF
>NA|NA|TRBJ2-6|TRBV7-3|16
TGTGCCAGCAGCTTAGGGCAGGGGTCTGGGGCCAACGTCCTGACTTTC
CASSLGQGSGANVLTF
>NA|NA|TRBJ2-6|TRBV9|22
TGTGCCAGCAGCCCCCAACTTAATCACGTCGGCAAACTCAGCTCTGGGGCCAACGTCCTGACTTTC
CASSPQLNHVGKLSSGANVLTF
>TRBD2|NA|TRBJ2-5|TRBV11-2|13
TGTGCCAGCAGCCCTAGCGGGAGAGAGACCCAGTACTTC
CASSPSGRETQYF
>TRBD1|NA|TRBJ2-3|TRBV9|16
TGTGCCAGCAGCGGTCGGACAGGGGGTCTCACAGATACGCAGTATTTT
CASSGRTGGLTDTQYF
>NA|NA|TRBJ2-1|TRBV29-1|13
TGCAGCGTCCGGGACCAAAACTACAATGAGCAGTTCTTC
CSVRDQNYNEQFF
>TRBD1|NA|TRBJ2-7|TRBV6-5|13
TGTGCCAGCAGTATAGGGACAGGCTACGAGCAGTACTTC
CASSIGTGYEQYF
>TRBD1|NA|TRBJ1-2|TRBV2|13
TGTGCCAGCAGCGAGGGGACAGACTATGGCTACACCTTC
CASSEGTDYGYTF
>NA|NA|TRBJ1-5|TRBV4-1|14
TGCGCCAGCAGCCGGTCTGGTAGCAATCAGCCCCAGCATTTT
CASSRSGSNQPQHF
>NA|NA|TRBJ2-7|TRBV20-1|10
TGCAGTGCTAGTATCAGGGAGCAGTACTTC
CSASIREQYF
>NA|few|TRBJ2-3|TRBV10-1|14
TGCGCCAGCAGTAGAAGAGCTAGCACAGATACGCAGTATTTT
CASSRRASTDTQYF
>TRBD2|NA|TRBJ2-1|TRBV29-1|17
TGCAGCGCCTACGTCCCCATGGGCGGGAGGGTCTACAATGAGCAGTTCTTC
CSAYVPMGGRVYNEQFF
>TRBD1|NA|TRBJ2-7|TRBV7-8|15
TGTGCCAGCAGCTCCCAGGGGGTGGGAGCGCGCGAGCAGTACTTC
CASSSQGVGAREQYF
>TRBD2|NA|TRBJ2-5|TRBV25-1|15
TGTGCCAGCAGTTCCCCCGGGGGGGGTAAAGAGACCCAGTACTTC
CASSSPGGGKETQYF
>NA|NA|TRBJ1-5|TRBV28|15
TGTGCCAGCAGTTACACCAGGGTGGCTCATCAGCCCCAGCATTTT
CASSYTRVAHQPQHF
>NA|many|TRBJ2-7|TRBV11-2|14
TGTGCCAGCCGCAAGATTCCAAACTCCTACGAGCAGTACTTC
CASRKIPNSYEQYF
>NA|NA|TRBJ2-1|TRBV11-2|16
TGTGCCAGCAGCCCCCTGAGGGGGAGCTCCTACAATGAGCAGTTCTTC
CASSPLRGSSYNEQFF
>TRBD1|NA|TRBJ2-5|TRBV5-1|13
TGCGCCAGCAGTGGACAGGGTTCAGAGACCCAGTACTTC
CASSGQGSETQYF
>NA|once|TRBJ2-3|TRBV4-3|14
TGCGCCAGCAGCCAAGCACTAGCCCCAGATACGCAGTATTTT
CASSQALAPDTQYF
>NA|few|TRBJ2-2|TRBV7-2|14
TGTGCCAGCAGCCCGAGCCAGAACACCGGGGAGCTGTTTTTT
CASSPSQNTGELFF
>NA|NA|TRBJ2-7|TRBV7-9|13
TGTGCCAGCAGCTTAACCGGGGTCGGCGAGCAGTACTTC
CASSLTGVGEQYF
>NA|NA|TRBJ2-1|TRBV6-1|15
TGTGCCAGCAGTGTGTCAGTGGGGTCCTACAATGAGCAGTTCTTC
CASSVSVGSYNEQFF
>TRBD1|few|TRBJ2-5|TRBV27|14
TGTGCCAGCAGTTTACTAGGGACAGAAGAGACCCAGTACTTC
CASSLLGTEETQYF
>TRBD2|NA|TRBJ2-1|TRBV25-1|15
TGTGCCAGCAGTGAACGACTAGCCTCCTACAATGAGCAGTTCTTC
CASSERLASYNEQFF
>NA|NA|TRBJ2-1|TRBV19|15
TGTGCCAGTAAGTCGAGTTCTCCGGGGAAGAATGAGCAGTTCTTC
CASKSSSPGKNEQFF
>NA|NA|TRBJ2-5|TRBV7-2|14
TGTGCCAGCAGCTTAGCTAGCGGTCAAGAGACCCAGTACTTC
CASSLASGQETQYF